This T cell receptor beta chain is from a study of OX40 agonist ivuxolimab in advanced cancers. This CDR3 contains 15 residues. The germline CDR1 and CDR2 sequences are SGHTA and FQGNSA. Method: immunoSEQ multiplex PCR; TCRdb's copy keeps in-frame clones and lacks some. The repertoire holds more than 85,000 clones, with roughly 90% as singletons. This sequence was found in an adult with an advanced solid tumor such as melanoma, head and neck, liver or kidney cancer. This chain connects TRBV7-2 to TRBJ2-5, with 11 positions matching TRBD2. Judging by the DNA end, TRBJ2-7 fits better; the J call may be wrong. The sequencing used CD4+ or CD8+ T cells sorted from blood, collected in a trial of the OX40 agonist ivuxolimab. The CDR3 protein is CASSLAGLAGGEQYF. DNA of the CDR3: TGTGCCAGCAGCTTAGCCGGTCTAGCGGGAGGCGAGCAGTACTTC.